The source of this TCR beta chain is a study of cytomegalovirus exposure and HLA in healthy donors. It was with 60 Vbeta and 13 Jbeta primers that the PCR ran. Sequenced by immunoSEQ multiplex PCR; TCRdb stores in-frame clones only, minus some. The repertoire includes some 170,000 clones, about 75% of them detected once, and just under 3% sits in the top ten. Deletions cut 3 bases from V and 0 bases from J, with 7 bases between. The germline V gene encodes CDR1 MNHEY and CDR2 SMNVEV (reference sequence). The CDR3 contains 14 residues. This clone was detected only a few times. V usage is TRBV27 and J usage is TRBJ2-3; the D is unclear. The source material was PBMCs. This clonotype was obtained from a woman between 45 and 60 years old in good health and CMV-seropositive. The CDR3 DNA reads TGTGCCAGCAGTTTCGCGGCTAGCACAGATACGCAGTATTTT. The encoded protein is CASSFAASTDTQYF.